Presented here are 8 T cell receptor beta chains from one specimen sequenced in a study of blood T cell repertoires in COVID-19. The assay was immunoSEQ multiplex PCR, and TCRdb's table has in-frame clones only and misses some. Seen here are about 480,000 clones, 88% observed once, and the top ten hold 1.5% to 2%. The specimen was PBMCs or T cells enriched from blood (not recorded which). The receptors stem from a woman in her forties who had recovered from COVID-19.

This chain connects TRBV5-6 to TRBJ1-2, with 7 bases that match TRBD1. With V trimmed by 5 bases and J by 8 bases, 18 bases remained unmatched. The CDR3 covers 16 residues. CDR1 and CDR2 (germline): SGHDT, YYEEEE. The CDR3 DNA reads TGTGCCAGCAGTAACACAGACAGGGTGAAGGATGGCGGCTACACCTTC. It translates to CASSNTDRVKDGGYTF.

This chain uses TRBV10-1 with TRBJ2-7; TRBD2 is a possible D gene (5 bases). Trimming cost V 1 base and J 1 base, with 8 bases left between them. The CDR3 runs to 14 residues. Germline CDR1 reads WNHNN; CDR2 reads SYGVQD (reference sequence). CDR3 bases: TGCGCCAGCAGTGAGTTGGAGGATTCCTACGAGCAGTACTTC. Its protein is CASSELEDSYEQYF.

Notes on this clone: Other DNA sequences of this sample code for an identical CDR3. The chain links TRBV3-1 (or the pseudogene TRBV3-2) to TRBJ2-7; 12 bases line up with TRBD2. The germline CDR1 and CDR2 sequences are LGHDT and YNNKEL (reference sequence). The CDR3 extends over 14 amino acids. V was pared by 1 base and J by 6 bases, with 1 base of the junction left unmatched. CDR3 nucleotide sequence: TGTGCCAGCAGCCAAGGACTAGCGGGAGTCGAGCAGTACTTC. This encodes CASSQGLAGVEQYF.

The V call is TRBV13, the J call TRBJ2-1, with D tentatively TRBD2 (5 bases). Trimming stripped 5 bases from V and 2 bases from J, with 13 bases between. The CDR3 has 15 amino acids. Germline CDR1 reads PRHDT; CDR2 reads FYEKMQ (reference sequence). DNA of the CDR3: TGTGCCAGCAGCCCTTGGACTGGAACCTACAATGAGCAGTTCTTC. It is translated as CASSPWTGTYNEQFF. Full variable domain (outside the CDR3, taken from reference TRBV13 and TRBJ2-1): AAGVIQSPRHLIKEKRETATLKCYPIPRHDTVYWYQQGPGQDPQFLISFYEKMQSDKGSIPDRFSAQQFSDYHSELNMSSLELGDSALYFCASSPWTGTYNEQFFGPGTRLTVL.

The chain has TRBV7-2 and TRBJ2-1; TRBD2 matches at 8 bases. This CDR3 region has 14 residues. CDR1 and CDR2 from the germline V gene are SGHTA and FQGNSA. The junction had 6 bases not matched to a gene; V was cut back by 2 bases and J by 9 bases. CDR3 nucleotide sequence: TGTGCCAGCAGCTTACCGGGAGGGCTAAGTGAGCAGTTCTTC. It translates to CASSLPGGLSEQFF. The full variable domain, rest sourced from reference TRBV7-2 and TRBJ2-1, is GAGVSQSPSNKVTEKGKDVELRCDPISGHTALYWYRQSLGQGLEFLIYFQGNSAPDKSGLPSDRFSAERTGGSVSTLTIQRTQQEDSAVYLCASSLPGGLSEQFFGPGTRLTVL.

The rearrangement uses TRBV10-3 and TRBJ1-6; D unclear. Germline CDR1 reads ENHRY; CDR2 reads SYGVKD. V lost 1 base and J 0 bases, leaving 10 bases between the germline ends. CDR3 size: 17 residues. CDR3 sequence reads: CAISELGPSSYNSPLHF. The CDR3 DNA sequence: TGTGCCATCAGTGAGTTGGGCCCGAGCTCCTATAATTCACCCCTCCACTTT.

The chain carries TRBV11-3 and TRBJ2-3; 7 nucleotides match TRBD1. This CDR3 is 15 amino acids long. Germline trimming cut 7 bases from V and 0 bases from J; bases unmatched to any gene: 7. Germline V gives CDR1 SGHNT, CDR2 YENEEA. The CDR3 is CASTTGQISTDTQYF. The CDR3, as DNA: TGTGCCAGCACCACGGGACAGATAAGCACAGATACGCAGTATTTT.

The gene calls are TRBV27 and TRBJ1-4; 11 bases map to TRBD1. V gave up 1 base and J gave up 11 bases; unmatched junction bases: 3. CDR3 length: 14 amino acids. Germline loops: CDR1 MNHEY, CDR2 SMNVEV (reference sequence). For the CDR3, the DNA is TGTGCCAGCAGTTTATTGGACAGGGGGCAGAAACTGTTTTTT. Translated: CASSLLDRGQKLFF. Filled out from reference TRBV27 and TRBJ1-4, the complete variable domain reads EAQVTQNPRYLITVTGKKLTVTCSQNMNHEYMSWYRQDPGLGLRQIYYSMNVEVTDKGDVPEGYKVSRKEKRNFPLILESPSPNQTSLYFCASSLLDRGQKLFFGSGTQLSVL.